The rows below give T cell receptor beta chains drawn from one sample of a study of T cells in Graves' hyperthyroidism and ophthalmopathy. TCRdb recomputed calls from the multiplex PCR reads with MiXCR, one row per CDR3 protein. The data show around 350,000 distinct CDR3 sequences, 17% seen once. The sample comprised blood. The receptors originated from a woman aged 25 to 39 with Graves' hyperthyroidism that later progressed to Graves' ophthalmopathy. Both conserved end residues are trimmed from each CDR3.

v_call	j_call	cdr3_aa
TRBV7-9	TRBJ2-5	ASSLGGLAGGETQY
TRBV3-1	TRBJ2-1	ASSPRRVQTNEQF
TRBV28	TRBJ1-5	ASSQDAYNQPQH
TRBV20-1	TRBJ2-1	SAREDRRGTNEQF
TRBV14	TRBJ2-7	ASRLNTRGYEQY
TRBV20-1	TRBJ2-7	SAREEVFPYEQY
TRBV12-3/TRBV12-4	TRBJ1-2	ASTRQINYGYT
TRBV20-1	TRBJ1-1	SASATPRSEAF
TRBV20-1	TRBJ2-7	SAKGTGGYEQY
TRBV10-3	TRBJ2-7	AITGEGNNEQY
TRBV20-1	TRBJ1-2	SASAGGATGYT
TRBV4-2	TRBJ1-2	ASSLGIDSSRFTNYGYT
TRBV4-2	TRBJ2-2	ASSLREQGSPGELF
TRBV6-6	TRBJ1-6	ASSYSFPRSPLH
TRBV5-1	TRBJ1-1	ASSIYRGHTEAF
TRBV6-1	TRBJ1-1	ASSESLRGTEAF
TRBV4-1	TRBJ1-2	ASSQYDRGNYGYT
TRBV29-1	TRBJ2-7	SAGDRDGQY
TRBV5-4	TRBJ2-7	ASSLVGTTYEQY
TRBV28	TRBJ2-1	ASSVGTSGHEQF
TRBV19	TRBJ2-6	ASSMVAGANVLT
TRBV7-2	TRBJ2-1	ASSLAPGALYNEQF
TRBV4-1	TRBJ1-1	ASSHWDRNTEAF
TRBV7-6	TRBJ2-7	ASSSDIPGEAGIGPYEQY
TRBV11-2	TRBJ2-3	ASSPTVVGADTQY
TRBV6-2/TRBV6-3	TRBJ2-1	ASSPSGYTYNEQF
TRBV6-1	TRBJ2-5	ASSGRVGGQETQY
TRBV5-1	TRBJ1-1	ASSLLTEVGTEAF
TRBV5-1	TRBJ2-7	ASSPLGGSTYEQY
TRBV25-1	TRBJ2-3	ASSELADTDTQY
TRBV9	TRBJ1-6	ASSVAGVGSPLH
TRBV11-2	TRBJ2-7	ASSIGSAYEQY
TRBV7-9	TRBJ2-5	ASSLQGVEETQY
TRBV28	TRBJ2-7	ASSSDRSVYEQY
TRBV18	TRBJ2-4	ASSRPTGAPGDIQY
TRBV5-5	TRBJ2-3	ASSLAVGWGTDTQY
TRBV4-1	TRBJ2-5	ASSQAPSGGGETQY
TRBV6-5	TRBJ1-1	ASSYFFQDGEAF
TRBV9	TRBJ1-6	ASSVSKGYNSPLH
TRBV10-3	TRBJ2-1	AISTRFSSYNEQF
TRBV6-2/TRBV6-3	TRBJ2-7	ASSLRGISYEQY
TRBV28	TRBJ1-3	ASPDSSGNTIY
TRBV19	TRBJ2-1	ASSIDRQGPVGYNEQF
TRBV7-9	TRBJ2-5	ASSLGTGGLETQY
TRBV20-1	TRBJ2-5	SARGGDRGSAETQY
TRBV10-3	TRBJ2-2	AISGTAHTGELF
TRBV5-1	TRBJ2-1	ASTPGTSGGYNEQF
TRBV30	TRBJ2-2	AWSITGELF
TRBV27	TRBJ2-7	ASGNRGHEQY
TRBV12-3/TRBV12-4	TRBJ2-1	AIGTPPYNEQF
TRBV5-1	TRBJ1-5	ASTLSGDSGQPQH
TRBV9	TRBJ2-5	ASSVGGQDQETQY
TRBV5-1	TRBJ1-2	ASSLGQANYGYT